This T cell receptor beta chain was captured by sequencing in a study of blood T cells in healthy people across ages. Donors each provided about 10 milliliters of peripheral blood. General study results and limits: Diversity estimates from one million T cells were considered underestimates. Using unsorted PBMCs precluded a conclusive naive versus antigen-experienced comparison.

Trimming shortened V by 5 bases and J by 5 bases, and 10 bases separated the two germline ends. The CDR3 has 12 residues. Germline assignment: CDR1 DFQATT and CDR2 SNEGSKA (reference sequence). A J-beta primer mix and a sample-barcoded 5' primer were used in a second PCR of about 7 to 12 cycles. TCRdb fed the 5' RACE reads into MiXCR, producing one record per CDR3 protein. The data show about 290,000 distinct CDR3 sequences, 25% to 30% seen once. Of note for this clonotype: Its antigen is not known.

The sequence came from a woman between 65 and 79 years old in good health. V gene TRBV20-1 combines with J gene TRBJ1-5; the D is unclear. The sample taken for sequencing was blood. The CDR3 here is CSAGDQHQPQHF. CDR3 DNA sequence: TGCAGTGCTGGGGATCAGCATCAGCCCCAGCATTTT.